Sequencing of this T cell receptor (beta chain) was carried out in a study of blood T cell repertoires in COVID-19. Germline CDR1 and CDR2: SEHNR and FQNEAQ (reference sequence). The length of the CDR3 is 12 residues. Trimming shortened V by 5 bases and J by 0 bases, and 4 bases separated the two germline ends. This clone was seen ten or more times. Data came from immunoSEQ multiplex PCR; TCRdb stores just in-frame clones and leaves some out. The sample lists 55,000 to 65,000 clones, almost 80% occurring once. This TCR was sampled from a man between 60 and 70 years old with acute or convalescent COVID-19. Sequencing was done on a sample of peripheral blood. The chain combines TRBV7-9 with TRBJ2-5; no reliable D call. CDR3 bases: TGTGCCAGCAGCCGGTACCAAGAGACCCAGTACTTC. Protein sequence: CASSRYQETQYF. Using reference TRBV7-9 and TRBJ2-5 for the parts outside the CDR3, the full variable domain is DTGVSQNPRHKITKRGQNVTFRCDPISEHNRLYWYRQTLGQGPEFLTYFQNEAQLEKSRLLSDRFSAERPKGSFSTLEIQRTEQGDSAMYLCASSRYQETQYFGPGTRLLVL.